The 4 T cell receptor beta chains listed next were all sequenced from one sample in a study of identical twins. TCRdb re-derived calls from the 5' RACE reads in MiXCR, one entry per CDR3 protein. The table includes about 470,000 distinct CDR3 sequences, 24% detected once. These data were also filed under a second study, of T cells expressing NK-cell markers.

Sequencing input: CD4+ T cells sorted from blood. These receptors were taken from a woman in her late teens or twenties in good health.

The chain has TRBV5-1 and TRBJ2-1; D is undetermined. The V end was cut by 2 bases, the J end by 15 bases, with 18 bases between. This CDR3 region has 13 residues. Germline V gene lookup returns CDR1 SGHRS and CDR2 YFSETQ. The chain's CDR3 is CASSFPDRASWFF. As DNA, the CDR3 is TGCGCCAGCAGCTTCCCGGACCGCGCCTCTTGGTTCTTC.

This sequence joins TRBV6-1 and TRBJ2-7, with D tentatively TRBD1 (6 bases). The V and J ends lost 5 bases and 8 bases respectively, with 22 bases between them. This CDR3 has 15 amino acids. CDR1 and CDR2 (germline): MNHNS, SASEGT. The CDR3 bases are TGTGCCAGCAGTCCCGGGGACATGGGAGCCGCCAAGCAGTACTTC. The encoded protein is CASSPGDMGAAKQYF.

The CDR3 protein is CASSPTAGSRLYGYTF. DNA for the CDR3: TGTGCCAGCAGCCCAACGGCGGGGAGCCGGCTCTATGGCTACACCTTC. The chain is built from TRBV14 and TRBJ1-2; D unclear. This CDR3 has 16 residues. Germline CDR1 and CDR2: SGHDN and FVKESK. Trimming shortened V by 4 bases and J by 4 bases, and 19 bases separated the two germline ends.

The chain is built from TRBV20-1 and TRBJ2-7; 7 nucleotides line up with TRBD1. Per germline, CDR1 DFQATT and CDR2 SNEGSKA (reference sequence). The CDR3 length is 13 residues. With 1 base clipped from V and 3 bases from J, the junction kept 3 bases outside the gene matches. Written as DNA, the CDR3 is TGCAGTGCTAGAGCCCGGGACAGCTACGAGCAGTACTTC. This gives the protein CSARARDSYEQYF.